This paragraph covers one T cell receptor beta chain sequence. What it recognizes is unknown. The entry originates in a study of cytomegalovirus exposure and HLA in healthy donors. Points from the study as a whole: It was reported that TCR beta sequences correctly inferred the HLA-A and HLA-B alleles for most subjects. A highly shared variant cluster was judged a likely technical artifact.

The PCR contained 60 Vbeta and 13 Jbeta primers. The method was immunoSEQ multiplex PCR; TCRdb's version includes in-frame clones alone and lacks a portion of them. This sample has roughly 150,000 clones, with roughly 79% found just once. The receptor was derived from a woman aged 35 to 49 in good health and CMV-seronegative. The material sequenced was PBMCs.

The CDR3 nucleotides read TGTGCCAGCAGCCCGGGACTAGCGGGTTTCAATGAGCAGTTCTTC. Residues: CASSPGLAGFNEQFF. This chain joins TRBV7-9 and TRBJ2-1; 12 bases match TRBD2. The V segment lost 5 bases and the J segment 6 bases; nucleotides outside the gene matches: 5. CDR1 is SEHNR, CDR2 FQNEAQ, per germline (reference sequence). The CDR3 runs to 15 residues. The variable domain in full, completed from reference TRBV7-9 and TRBJ2-1, reads DTGVSQNPRHKITKRGQNVTFRCDPISEHNRLYWYRQTLGQGPEFLTYFQNEAQLEKSRLLSDRFSAERPKGSFSTLEIQRTEQGDSAMYLCASSPGLAGFNEQFFGPGTRLTVL.